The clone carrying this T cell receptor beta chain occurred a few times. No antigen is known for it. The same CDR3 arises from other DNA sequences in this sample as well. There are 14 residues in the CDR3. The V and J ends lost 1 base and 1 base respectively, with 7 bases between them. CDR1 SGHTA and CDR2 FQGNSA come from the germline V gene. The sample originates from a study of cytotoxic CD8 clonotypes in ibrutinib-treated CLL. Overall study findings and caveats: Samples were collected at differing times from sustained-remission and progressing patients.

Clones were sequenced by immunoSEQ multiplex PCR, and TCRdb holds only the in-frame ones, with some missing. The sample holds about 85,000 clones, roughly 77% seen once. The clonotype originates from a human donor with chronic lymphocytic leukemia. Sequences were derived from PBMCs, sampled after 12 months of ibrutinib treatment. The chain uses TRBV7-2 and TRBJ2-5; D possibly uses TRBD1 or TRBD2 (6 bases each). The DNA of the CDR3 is TGTGCCAGCAGCTTAGGGGGGGCCCAAGAGACCCAGTACTTC. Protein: CASSLGGAQETQYF.